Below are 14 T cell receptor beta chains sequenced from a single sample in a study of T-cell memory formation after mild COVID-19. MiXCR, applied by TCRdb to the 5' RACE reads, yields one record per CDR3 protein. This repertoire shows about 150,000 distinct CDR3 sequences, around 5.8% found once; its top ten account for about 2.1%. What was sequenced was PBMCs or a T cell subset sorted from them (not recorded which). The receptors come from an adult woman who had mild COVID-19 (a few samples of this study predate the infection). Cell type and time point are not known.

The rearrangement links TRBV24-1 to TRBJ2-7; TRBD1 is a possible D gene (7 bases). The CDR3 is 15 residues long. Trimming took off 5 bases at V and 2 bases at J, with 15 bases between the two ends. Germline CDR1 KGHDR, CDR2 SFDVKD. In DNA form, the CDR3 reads TGTGCCACCAGTGCGGGTCAGGGGGGAGCCTACGAGCAGTACTTC. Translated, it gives CATSAGQGGAYEQYF.

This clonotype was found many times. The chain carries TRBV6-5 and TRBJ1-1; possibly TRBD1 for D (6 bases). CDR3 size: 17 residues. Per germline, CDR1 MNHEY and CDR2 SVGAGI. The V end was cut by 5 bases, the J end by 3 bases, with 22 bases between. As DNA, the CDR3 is TGTGCCAGCAGTACGGCTAAGGGGGGGAGAGGCGACACTGAAGCTTTCTTT. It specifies CASSTAKGGRGDTEAFF.

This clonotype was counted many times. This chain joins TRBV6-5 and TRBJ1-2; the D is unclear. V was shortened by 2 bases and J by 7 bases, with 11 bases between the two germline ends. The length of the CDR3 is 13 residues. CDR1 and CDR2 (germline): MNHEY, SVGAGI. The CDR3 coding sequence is TGTGCCAGCAGTTACACCAGTTCCAGTGGCTACACCTTC. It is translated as CASSYTSSSGYTF.

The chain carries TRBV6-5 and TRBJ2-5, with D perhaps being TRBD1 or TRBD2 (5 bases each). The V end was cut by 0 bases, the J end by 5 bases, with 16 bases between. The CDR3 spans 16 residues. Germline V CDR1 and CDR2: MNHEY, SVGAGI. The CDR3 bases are TGTGCCAGCAGTTACTCGAAGGGACCCGTGAGGGAGACCCAGTACTTC. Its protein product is CASSYSKGPVRETQYF.

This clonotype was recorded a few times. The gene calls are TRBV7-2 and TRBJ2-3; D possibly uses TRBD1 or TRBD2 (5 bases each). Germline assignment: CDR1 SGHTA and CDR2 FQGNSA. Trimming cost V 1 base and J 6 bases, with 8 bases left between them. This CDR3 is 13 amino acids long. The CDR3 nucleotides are TGTGCCAGCAGCTTAGATTGGGGGGATACGCAGTATTTT. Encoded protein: CASSLDWGDTQYF. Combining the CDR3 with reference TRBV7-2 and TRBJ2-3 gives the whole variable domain GAGVSQSPSNKVTEKGKDVELRCDPISGHTALYWYRQSLGQGLEFLIYFQGNSAPDKSGLPSDRFSAERTGGSVSTLTIQRTQQEDSAVYLCASSLDWGDTQYFGPGTRLTVL.

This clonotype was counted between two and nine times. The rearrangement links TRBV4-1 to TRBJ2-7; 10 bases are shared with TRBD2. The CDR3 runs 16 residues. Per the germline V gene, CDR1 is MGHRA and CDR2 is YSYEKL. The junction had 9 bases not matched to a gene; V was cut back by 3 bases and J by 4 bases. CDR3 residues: CASSQASGGSPYEQYF. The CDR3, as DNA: TGCGCCAGCAGCCAGGCTAGCGGGGGCTCTCCTTACGAGCAGTACTTC.

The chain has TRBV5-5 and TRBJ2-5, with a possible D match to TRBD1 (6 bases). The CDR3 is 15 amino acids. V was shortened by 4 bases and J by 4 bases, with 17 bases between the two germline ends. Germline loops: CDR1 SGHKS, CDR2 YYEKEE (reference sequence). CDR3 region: CASSAYRDMRETQYF. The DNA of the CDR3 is TGTGCCAGCAGCGCCTACAGGGATATGAGAGAGACCCAGTACTTC.

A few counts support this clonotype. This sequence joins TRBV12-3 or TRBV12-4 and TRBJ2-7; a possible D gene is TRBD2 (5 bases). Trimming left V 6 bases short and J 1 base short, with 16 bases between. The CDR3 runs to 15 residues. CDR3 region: CASREVGGPSYEQYF. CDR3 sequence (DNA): TGTGCCAGCAGGGAAGTAGGAGGCCCTTCCTACGAGCAGTACTTC.

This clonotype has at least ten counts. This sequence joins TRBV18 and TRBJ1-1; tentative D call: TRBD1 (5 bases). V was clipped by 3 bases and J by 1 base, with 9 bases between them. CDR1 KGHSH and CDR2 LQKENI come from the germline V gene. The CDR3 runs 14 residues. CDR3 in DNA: TGTGCCAGCTCACCGTCGGGGGGGAACACTGAAGCTTTCTTT. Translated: CASSPSGGNTEAFF.

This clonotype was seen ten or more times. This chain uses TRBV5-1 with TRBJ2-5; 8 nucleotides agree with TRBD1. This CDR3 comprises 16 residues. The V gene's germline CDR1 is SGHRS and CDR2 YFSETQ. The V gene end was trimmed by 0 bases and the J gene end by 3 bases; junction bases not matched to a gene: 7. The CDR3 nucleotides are TGCGCCAGCAGCTTGGCCGGGACAGGAGAAGAAGAGACCCAGTACTTC. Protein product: CASSLAGTGEEETQYF. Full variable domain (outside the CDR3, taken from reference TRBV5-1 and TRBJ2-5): KAGVTQTPRYLIKTRGQQVTLSCSPISGHRSVSWYQQTPGQGLQFLFEYFSETQRNKGNFPGRFSGRQFSNSRSEMNVSTLELGDSALYLCASSLAGTGEEETQYFGPGTRLLVL.

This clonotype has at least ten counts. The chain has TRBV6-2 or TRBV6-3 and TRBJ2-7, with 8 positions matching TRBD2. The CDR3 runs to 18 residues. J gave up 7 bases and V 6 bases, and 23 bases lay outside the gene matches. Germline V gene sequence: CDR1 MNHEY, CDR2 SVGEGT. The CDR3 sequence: CASSASAGVAGINTEQYF. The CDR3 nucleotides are TGTGCCAGCAGCGCCTCCGCCGGGGTAGCGGGAATAAATACGGAGCAGTACTTC.

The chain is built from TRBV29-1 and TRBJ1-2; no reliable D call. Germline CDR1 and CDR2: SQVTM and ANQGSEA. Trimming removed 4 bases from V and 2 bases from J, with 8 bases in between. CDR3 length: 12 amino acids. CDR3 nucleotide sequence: TGCAGCGTTGTGCTGGGAAACTATGGCTACACCTTC. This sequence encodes CSVVLGNYGYTF.

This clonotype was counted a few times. The CDR3: CASSQQAAYTEAFF. The CDR3 coding sequence is TGTGCCAGCAGCCAACAAGCCGCCTACACTGAAGCTTTCTTT. The rearrangement joins TRBV3-1 to TRBJ1-1; D is uncertain. There are 14 residues in the CDR3. V lost 2 bases to trimming and J lost 3 bases, with 10 bases between them. CDR1 LGHDT and CDR2 YNNKEL come from the germline V gene (reference sequence).

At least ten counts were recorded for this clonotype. The chain's CDR3 is CASSPDTELVAFF. DNA for the CDR3: TGTGCCAGCAGCCCCGATACGGAGCTGGTCGCTTTCTTT. The chain joins TRBV9 to TRBJ1-1; D gene ambiguous. This CDR3 has 13 residues. Germline lookup yields CDR1 SGDLS and CDR2 YYNGEE. The ends were cut back, 4 bases at V and 11 bases at J, with 18 bases in the middle. The variable domain in full, completed from reference TRBV9 and TRBJ1-1, reads DSGVTQTPKHLITATGQRVTLRCSPRSGDLSVYWYQQSLDQGLQFLIQYYNGEERAKGNILERFSAQQFPDLHSELNLSSLELGDSALYFCASSPDTELVAFFGQGTRLTVV.